The 15 T cell receptor beta chains reported below all come from one sample, sequenced in a study of cytomegalovirus exposure and HLA in healthy donors. With 60 Vbeta and 13 Jbeta primers, the PCR was carried out. Method: immunoSEQ multiplex PCR; TCRdb's copy keeps in-frame clones and lacks some. Among roughly 180,000 clones, 78% were seen once, and the ten largest hold around 2.6%. The sequencing input was PBMCs. These receptors were obtained from a female donor in good health and CMV-seronegative.

This clone was recorded a few times. V gene TRBV7-2 combines with J gene TRBJ2-7; no clear D. Trimming cost V 5 bases and J 0 bases, with 14 bases left between them. The CDR3 length is 15 residues. Germline values: CDR1 SGHTA, CDR2 FQGNSA. The CDR3 nucleotides read TGTGCCAGCAGCCTCACATCTTCCCACTCCTACGAGCAGTACTTC. Translation: CASSLTSSHSYEQYF.

The chain joins TRBV28 to TRBJ2-7; 9 nucleotides agree with TRBD2. The CDR3 covers 15 residues. Trimming removed 4 bases from V and 3 bases from J; junction bases left unmatched: 7. Germline loops: CDR1 MDHEN, CDR2 SYDVKM. In DNA, the CDR3 is TGTGCCAGCAGTTCAGCCGGGACTAGCAGCTACGAGCAGTACTTC. This codes for CASSSAGTSSYEQYF. The whole variable domain, filled in from reference TRBV28 and TRBJ2-7, reads DVKVTQSSRYLVKRTGEKVFLECVQDMDHENMFWYRQDPGLGLRLIYFSYDVKMKEKGDIPEGYSVSREKKERFSLILESASTNQTSMYLCASSSAGTSSYEQYFGPGTRLTVT.

As DNA, the CDR3 is TGTGCCAGCAGGGGGACAAACAGAGGTTCAGATACGCAGTATTTT. The encoded protein is CASRGTNRGSDTQYF. The gene calls are TRBV6-1 and TRBJ2-3, with D possibly matching TRBD1 (6 bases). The CDR3 extends over 15 amino acids. Germline assignment: CDR1 MNHNS and CDR2 SASEGT. The ends were cut back, 6 bases at V and 4 bases at J, with 17 bases in the middle.

V gene TRBV7-2 combines with J gene TRBJ2-7, with TRBD1 matching 7 bases. The germline V gene has CDR1 SGHTA and CDR2 FQGNSA. The CDR3 has 15 residues. V was clipped by 4 bases and J by 0 bases; unmatched bases: 6. CDR3 sequence (DNA): TGTGCCAGCAGCTCCGAGACAGGGAGCTCCTACGAGCAGTACTTC. Residues: CASSSETGSSYEQYF.

This clone has more than one count but fewer than ten. The CDR3 DNA sequence: TGTGCCAGCAGTTACTCACTAGCGGGAGGCGACGAGCAGTACTTC. This sequence encodes CASSYSLAGGDEQYF. V gene TRBV6-5 combines with J gene TRBJ2-7; TRBD2 aligns across 12 bases. The V gene's germline CDR1 is MNHEY and CDR2 SVGAGI. V lost 0 bases to trimming and J lost 5 bases; unmatched junction nucleotides: 2. This CDR3 comprises 15 residues.

The J gene is TRBJ2-1, the V gene TRBV5-4; D might be TRBD2 (6 bases). Trimming pared 4 bases from V and 7 bases from J, leaving 18 bases between. Germline CDR1 reads SGHNT; CDR2 reads YYREEE (reference sequence). The CDR3 spans 15 residues. CDR3: CASSIPGGLGNEQFF. As DNA, the CDR3 is TGTGCCAGCAGCATCCCCGGGGGACTGGGGAATGAGCAGTTCTTC.

The V and J genes are TRBV10-3 and TRBJ2-3, with 9 positions matching TRBD2. Germline V lookup: CDR1 ENHRY, CDR2 SYGVKD. This CDR3 comprises 16 residues. V dropped 3 bases and J dropped 5; count of bases not matched to a gene: 9. CDR3 sequence reads: CAISDWASGMGDTQYF. In DNA form, the CDR3 reads TGTGCCATCAGTGATTGGGCTAGCGGGATGGGAGATACGCAGTATTTT.

This clone was counted between two and nine times. The gene calls are TRBV4-3 and TRBJ2-7, with D perhaps matching TRBD2 (5 bases). This CDR3 spans 15 amino acids. Germline CDR1 is LGHNA and CDR2 is YSLEER. Trimming took off 0 bases at V and 3 bases at J, with 12 bases between the two ends. This CDR3 reads CASSQEPAAHYEQYF. CDR3 DNA sequence: TGCGCCAGCAGCCAAGAGCCAGCGGCCCACTACGAGCAGTACTTC.

The V call is TRBV7-2, the J call TRBJ1-1; D unresolved. The CDR3 consists of 15 residues. Trimming left V 5 bases short and J 5 bases short, with 18 bases between. Germline loops: CDR1 SGHTA, CDR2 FQGNSA. CDR3 DNA sequence: TGTGCCAGCAGCGCCGACGACCCCGGGGTGACTGAAGCTTTCTTT. This gives the protein CASSADDPGVTEAFF.

This CDR3 reads CASSVAESSGNTIYF. As DNA, the CDR3 is TGTGCCAGCAGCGTAGCTGAGAGCTCTGGAAACACCATATATTTT. The chain has TRBV9 and TRBJ1-3; D call uncertain. CDR1 SGDLS and CDR2 YYNGEE come from the germline V gene. Trimming left V 0 bases short and J 0 bases short, with 7 bases between. The CDR3 length is 15 residues.

The chain employs TRBV27 and TRBJ2-1; 13 bases are shared with TRBD2. The CDR3 is 14 residues long. Germline values: CDR1 MNHEY, CDR2 SMNVEV (reference sequence). V gave up 5 bases and J gave up 15 bases; unmatched junction bases: 10. CDR3 sequence reads: CASSGRLAGGPGFF. CDR3 nucleotides: TGTGCCAGCAGTGGAAGACTAGCGGGAGGACCCGGGTTCTTC.

This chain joins TRBV5-1 and TRBJ2-3; 7 nucleotides match TRBD2. This CDR3 contains 18 residues. J gave up 2 bases and V 2 bases, and 14 bases lay outside the gene matches. CDR1 SGHRS and CDR2 YFSETQ come from the germline V gene. This CDR3 reads CASSLGVTRGGNTDTQYF. CDR3 in DNA: TGCGCCAGCAGCTTAGGCGTAACCCGCGGGGGAAACACAGATACGCAGTATTTT.

This rearrangement joins TRBV19 to TRBJ1-1, with a weak D call TRBD1 (6 bases). The CDR3 is 15 residues long. Germline V gives CDR1 LNHDA, CDR2 SQIVND (reference sequence). Trimming cost V 4 bases and J 1 base, with 13 bases left between them. CDR3 sequence reads: CASSTTGQKNTEAFF. Written as DNA, the CDR3 is TGTGCCAGTAGTACCACGGGACAAAAGAACACTGAAGCTTTCTTT.

The CDR3 nucleotides are TGTGCCAGCAGCTTGTATGAGCTAAACTACAATGAGCAGTTCTTC. Amino acid sequence: CASSLYELNYNEQFF. J is TRBJ2-1 and V is TRBV5-6; D gene unclear. The V gene's germline CDR1 is SGHDT and CDR2 YYEEEE. The CDR3 is 15 residues long. V dropped 1 base and J dropped 3 bases, with 11 bases sitting between them. Full variable domain (missing parts from reference TRBV5-6 and TRBJ2-1): DAGVTQSPTHLIKTRGQQVTLRCSPKSGHDTVSWYQQALGQGPQFIFQYYEEEERQRGNFPDRFSGHQFPNYSSELNVNALLLGDSALYLCASSLYELNYNEQFFGPGTRLTVL.

The rearrangement uses TRBV14 and TRBJ2-7; 13 nucleotides align to TRBD2. Germline V gene sequence: CDR1 SGHDN, CDR2 FVKESK. The CDR3 has 16 amino acids. Trimming took 4 bases from V and 6 from J; bases not matched to a gene: 9. CDR3 loop: CASSRVLAGGSREQYF. Written as DNA, the CDR3 is TGTGCCAGCAGCCGAGTACTAGCGGGAGGGTCGCGCGAGCAGTACTTC.